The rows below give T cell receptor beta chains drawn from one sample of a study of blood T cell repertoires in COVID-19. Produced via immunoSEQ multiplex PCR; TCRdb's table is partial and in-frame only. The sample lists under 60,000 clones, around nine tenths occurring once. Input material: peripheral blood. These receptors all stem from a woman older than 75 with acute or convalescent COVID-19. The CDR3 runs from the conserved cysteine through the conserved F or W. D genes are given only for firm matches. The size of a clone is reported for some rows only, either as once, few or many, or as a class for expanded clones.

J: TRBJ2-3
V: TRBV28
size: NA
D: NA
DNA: TGTGCCAGCAGTAGCCCCCAGGCAGATACGCAGTATTTT
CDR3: CASSSPQADTQYF

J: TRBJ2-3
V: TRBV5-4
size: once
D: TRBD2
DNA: TGTGCCAGCAGCTCCGCGGGGGGGCGAAGCACAGATACGCAGTATTTT
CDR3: CASSSAGGRSTDTQYF

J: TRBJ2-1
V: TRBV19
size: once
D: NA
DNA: TGTGCCAGTAGTCCAAACAGGGACGGGGAGCAGTTCTTC
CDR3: CASSPNRDGEQFF

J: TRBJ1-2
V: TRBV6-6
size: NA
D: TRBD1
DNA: TGTGCCAGCACCTTACAGGGGGCGGGCTACACCTTC
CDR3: CASTLQGAGYTF

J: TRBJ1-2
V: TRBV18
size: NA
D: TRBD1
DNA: TGTGCCAGCTCACTTGGGACAGGGGCGCGGGGCTACACCTTC
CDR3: CASSLGTGARGYTF

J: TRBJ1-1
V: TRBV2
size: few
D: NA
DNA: TGTGCCAGCCTTGGGGGGGCGCTGGGGACTGAAGCTTTCTTT
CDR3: CASLGGALGTEAFF

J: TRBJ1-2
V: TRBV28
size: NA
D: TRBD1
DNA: TGTGCCATCAGGGGGGGGGCGCTGAATTCTGGCTACACCTTC
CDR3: CAIRGGALNSGYTF

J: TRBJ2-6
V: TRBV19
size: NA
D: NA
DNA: TGTGCCAGTAGTATAGAGTCTCGGGTCGGATTTAGCGGGGCCAACGTCCTGACTTTC
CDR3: CASSIESRVGFSGANVLTF

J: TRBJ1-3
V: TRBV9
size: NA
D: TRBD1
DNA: TGTGCCAGCAGCGTGTTACAGGGGTTTACTGGAAACACCATATATTTT
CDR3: CASSVLQGFTGNTIYF

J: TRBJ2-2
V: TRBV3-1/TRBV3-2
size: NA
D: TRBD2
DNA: TGTGCCAGCAGCCAAGACGAGGTAGCGGGGACAGGGGAGCTGTTTTTT
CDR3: CASSQDEVAGTGELFF

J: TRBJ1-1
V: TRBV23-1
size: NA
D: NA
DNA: TGCGCCAGCAGCAATCCAGGGGTCACTGAAGCTTTCTTT
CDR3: CASSNPGVTEAFF

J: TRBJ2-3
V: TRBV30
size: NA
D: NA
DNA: TGTGCCTGGAAGCTGCGGGGCCTCTCCACAGATACGCAGTATTTT
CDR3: CAWKLRGLSTDTQYF

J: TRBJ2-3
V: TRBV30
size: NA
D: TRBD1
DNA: TGTGCCTGGCGCCCCCGGGACAGGGGCTACACAGATACGCAGTATTTT
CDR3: CAWRPRDRGYTDTQYF

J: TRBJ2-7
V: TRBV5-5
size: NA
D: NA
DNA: TGTGCCAGCAGCGGAGGAGGGGGCGTTGTCTACGAGCAGTACTTC
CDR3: CASSGGGGVVYEQYF

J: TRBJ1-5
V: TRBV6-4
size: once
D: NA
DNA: TGTGCCAGCAGAAAGGACACTATCAATCAGCCCCAGCATTTT
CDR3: CASRKDTINQPQHF

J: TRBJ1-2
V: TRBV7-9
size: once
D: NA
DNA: TGTGCCAGCAGCTTAATGGGGCAGAATGGCTACACCTTC
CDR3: CASSLMGQNGYTF

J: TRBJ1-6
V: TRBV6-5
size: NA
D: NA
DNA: TGTGCCAGCATACTGGCTGGGCGAGATTCACCCCTCCACTTT
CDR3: CASILAGRDSPLHF

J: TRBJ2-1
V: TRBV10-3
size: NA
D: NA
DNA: TGTGCCATCAAAGGAGACGACGGTGAGCAGTTCTTC
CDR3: CAIKGDDGEQFF

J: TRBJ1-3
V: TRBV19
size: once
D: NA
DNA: TGTGCCAGTAGTACCCTCCCTGGAAACACCATATATTTT
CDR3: CASSTLPGNTIYF

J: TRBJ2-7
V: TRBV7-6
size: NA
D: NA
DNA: TGTGCCAGCAGCCCCTTGGTAGACGAGCAGTACTTC
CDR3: CASSPLVDEQYF

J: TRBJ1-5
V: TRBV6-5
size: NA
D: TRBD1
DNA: TGTGCCACCACAGGGGAGGCTGGCAATCAGCCCCAGCATTTT
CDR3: CATTGEAGNQPQHF

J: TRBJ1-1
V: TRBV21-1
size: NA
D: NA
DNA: TGTGCCAGCAGCAAAGGAACGGGGGAAGCTTTCTTT
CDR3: CASSKGTGEAFF

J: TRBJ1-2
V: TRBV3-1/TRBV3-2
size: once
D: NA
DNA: TGTGCCAGCAGCCAAGGTCGACAGGCCGGGGAGACCTTC
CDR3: CASSQGRQAGETF

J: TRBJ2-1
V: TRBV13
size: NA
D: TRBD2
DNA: TGTGCCAGCAGCTTTGGGACTAGCGGGGGAGTTGAGCAGTTCTTC
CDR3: CASSFGTSGGVEQFF

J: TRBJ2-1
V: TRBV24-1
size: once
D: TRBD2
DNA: TGTGCCACCAGTGATCGACCGGGACTAGCGGGGGGACGGCAGTTCTTC
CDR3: CATSDRPGLAGGRQFF

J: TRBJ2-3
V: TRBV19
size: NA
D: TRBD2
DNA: TGTGCCAGTAGTAGAGCTCTAGCGGGGGGAACAGATACGCAGTATTTT
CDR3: CASSRALAGGTDTQYF

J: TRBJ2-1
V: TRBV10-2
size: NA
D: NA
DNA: TGCGCCAGCAGCCACGGGACTTTAAGCTCCTACAATGAGCAGTTCTTC
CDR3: CASSHGTLSSYNEQFF

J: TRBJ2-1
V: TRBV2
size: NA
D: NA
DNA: TGTGCCAGCAGTGATCGACAGGTCCTTTACAATGAGCAGTTCTTC
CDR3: CASSDRQVLYNEQFF

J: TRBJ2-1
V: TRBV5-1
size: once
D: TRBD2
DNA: TGCGCCAGCAGCTTACGTAGCGGGGGGTTTTGGGGCAATGAGCAGTTCTTC
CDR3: CASSLRSGGFWGNEQFF

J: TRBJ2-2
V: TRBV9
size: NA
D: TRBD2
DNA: TGTGCCAGCAGACAGGAGACTAGCGGGGTACGCGGGGAGCTGTTTTTT
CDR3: CASRQETSGVRGELFF

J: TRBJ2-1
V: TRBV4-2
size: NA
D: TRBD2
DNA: TGTGCCAGCAGCCAAGATGGGACGGGGGGGCCAAGTAGGCAGTTCTTC
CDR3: CASSQDGTGGPSRQFF

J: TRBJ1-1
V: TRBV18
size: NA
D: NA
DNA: TGTGCCAGCTCACCTGATGGTACGGTGCAGGGTGAAGCTTTCTTT
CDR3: CASSPDGTVQGEAFF

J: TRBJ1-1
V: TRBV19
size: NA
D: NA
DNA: TGTGCCAGTAGTCCCCCGAGGGGGGGGAACACTGAAGCTTTCTTT
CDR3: CASSPPRGGNTEAFF

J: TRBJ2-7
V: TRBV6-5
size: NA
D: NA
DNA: TGTGCCAGCAGTTCCGACTTCTACGAGCAGTACTTC
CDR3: CASSSDFYEQYF

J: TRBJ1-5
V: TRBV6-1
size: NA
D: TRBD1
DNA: TGTGCCAGCAGTGGATCGCGACAGGGCAACAATCAGCCCCAGCATTTT
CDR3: CASSGSRQGNNQPQHF

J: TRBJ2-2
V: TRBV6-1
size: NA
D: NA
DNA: TGTGCCAGCAGTGAACGGGAAGCCGGGGAGCTGTTTTTT
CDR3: CASSEREAGELFF